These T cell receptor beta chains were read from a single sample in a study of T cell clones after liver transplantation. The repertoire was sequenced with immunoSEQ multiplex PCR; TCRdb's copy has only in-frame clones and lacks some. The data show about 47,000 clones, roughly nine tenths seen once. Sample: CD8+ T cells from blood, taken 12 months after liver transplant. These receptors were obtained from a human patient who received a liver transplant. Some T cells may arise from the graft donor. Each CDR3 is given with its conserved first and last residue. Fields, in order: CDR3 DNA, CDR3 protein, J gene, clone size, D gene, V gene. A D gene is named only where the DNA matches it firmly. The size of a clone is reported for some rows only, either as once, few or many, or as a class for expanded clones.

DNA: TGTGCCAGTACCCTGGGGAGGGGGACTGAAGCTTTCTTT; CDR3: CASTLGRGTEAFF; J: TRBJ1-1; size: NA; D: NA; V: TRBV19
DNA: TGCGCCAGCAAGGACACGGCTACCTCCTACGAGCAGTACTTC; CDR3: CASKDTATSYEQYF; J: TRBJ2-7; size: NA; D: NA; V: TRBV4-1
DNA: TGTGCCAGCAGACCCGGGACAGGCTCTAACTATGGCTACACCTTC; CDR3: CASRPGTGSNYGYTF; J: TRBJ1-2; size: NA; D: TRBD1; V: TRBV7-9
DNA: TGTGCCAGCAGTTTGGGGGGACGGGGCTACGAGCAGTACTTC; CDR3: CASSLGGRGYEQYF; J: TRBJ2-7; size: NA; D: NA; V: TRBV28
DNA: TGTGCCAGCAGGTTTCAGGGGGACTACACCTTC; CDR3: CASRFQGDYTF; J: TRBJ1-2; size: NA; D: TRBD1; V: TRBV4-2
DNA: TGTGCCAGCAGCTTAGGAGAGGTTTGGGTGACCCAGTACTTC; CDR3: CASSLGEVWVTQYF; J: TRBJ2-5; size: NA; D: NA; V: TRBV7-9
DNA: TGCGCCAGCAGCCCCCGGACTAGCGGGTACGGGAATGAGCAGTTCTTC; CDR3: CASSPRTSGYGNEQFF; J: TRBJ2-1; size: NA; D: TRBD2; V: TRBV5-1
DNA: TGTGCCAGCAGTCCCCTGGGACAGGCCTATGGCTACACCTTC; CDR3: CASSPLGQAYGYTF; J: TRBJ1-2; size: NA; D: TRBD1; V: TRBV27
DNA: TGTGCCAGCAGCCCGCTCCGGGGAGGGGATACTGAAGCTTTCTTT; CDR3: CASSPLRGGDTEAFF; J: TRBJ1-1; size: NA; D: NA; V: TRBV7-9
DNA: TGTGCCAGCAGTTTAACGCATACTGCTAGCACAGATACGCAGTATTTT; CDR3: CASSLTHTASTDTQYF; J: TRBJ2-3; size: NA; D: NA; V: TRBV27
DNA: TGTGCCAGCAGTGAAGAGCGGGAGATGATCTATGAGCAGTTCTTC; CDR3: CASSEEREMIYEQFF; J: TRBJ2-1; size: NA; D: TRBD2; V: TRBV28
DNA: TGTGCCAGCAGCTTAGCTCAAGCGGGGTCCCCCTACGAGCAGTACTTC; CDR3: CASSLAQAGSPYEQYF; J: TRBJ2-7; size: NA; D: TRBD2; V: TRBV7-2
DNA: TGTGCCAGCAGTTACGGGGGGAATCAGCCCCAGCATTTT; CDR3: CASSYGGNQPQHF; J: TRBJ1-5; size: NA; D: NA; V: TRBV6-5
DNA: TGTGCCAGCAGTGAAGGACTAGCGGGAGAAGGGGGTGAGCAGTTCTTC; CDR3: CASSEGLAGEGGEQFF; J: TRBJ2-1; size: NA; D: TRBD2; V: TRBV28
DNA: TGTGCCATCAGACAGGGGTTAGGTGAGCAGTTCTTC; CDR3: CAIRQGLGEQFF; J: TRBJ2-1; size: once; D: TRBD1; V: TRBV10-3
DNA: TGTGCCAGCAGTGAAGCTGGCAGGGGGTACGAGCAGTACTTC; CDR3: CASSEAGRGYEQYF; J: TRBJ2-7; size: NA; D: TRBD1; V: TRBV6-1
DNA: TGCGCCAGCAGCCAAGATCATGAGGGAATCGATGAAAAACTGTTTTTT; CDR3: CASSQDHEGIDEKLFF; J: TRBJ1-4; size: NA; D: NA; V: TRBV4-1
DNA: TGCGCCAGCAGCCAAGATAGGTTAGGGAACACCATATATTTT; CDR3: CASSQDRLGNTIYF; J: TRBJ1-3; size: NA; D: NA; V: TRBV4-1
DNA: TGTGCCAGCAGCTTAGATGTTGAGCAGTTCTTC; CDR3: CASSLDVEQFF; J: TRBJ2-1; size: once; D: NA; V: TRBV7-9
DNA: NA; CDR3: CASSTSGSTNEKLFF; J: TRBJ1-4; size: NA; D: NA; V: TRBV9
DNA: TGTGCCAGCAGCTGGGGGGGGGCCGGAGAGACCCAGTACTTC; CDR3: CASSWGGAGETQYF; J: TRBJ2-5; size: NA; D: NA; V: TRBV28
DNA: TGTGCCAGCAGCCTAGCGGGAGGAGGGGAGCAGTACTTC; CDR3: CASSLAGGGEQYF; J: TRBJ2-7; size: NA; D: TRBD2; V: TRBV7-3
DNA: TGTGCCAGCAGTCCAGGGGTTAGCAATCAGCCCCAGCATTTT; CDR3: CASSPGVSNQPQHF; J: TRBJ1-5; size: NA; D: NA; V: TRBV28
DNA: TGTGCCTGGAGTGTCGGGGGGAACACTGAAGCTTTCTTT; CDR3: CAWSVGGNTEAFF; J: TRBJ1-1; size: NA; D: NA; V: TRBV30
DNA: TGCGCCAGCAGCCAGGAGGGACAGGGAGGTACTGAAGCTTTCTTT; CDR3: CASSQEGQGGTEAFF; J: TRBJ1-1; size: NA; D: TRBD1; V: TRBV4-1
DNA: TGTGCCAGCAGCTACACAAGCGGGAGAGGCTCCTACGAGCAGTACTTC; CDR3: CASSYTSGRGSYEQYF; J: TRBJ2-7; size: NA; D: TRBD2; V: TRBV13
DNA: TGTGCCAGCAGCTTATTCGTAGGGTTAGGGAACGGGGAGCTGTTTTTT; CDR3: CASSLFVGLGNGELFF; J: TRBJ2-2; size: NA; D: NA; V: TRBV11-2
DNA: TGTGCCAGCAGCTTAGATGTGGGACAGGGGAACACCGGGGAGCTGTTTTTT; CDR3: CASSLDVGQGNTGELFF; J: TRBJ2-2; size: NA; D: TRBD1; V: TRBV11-3
DNA: TGCGCCAGCAGCCATCCCTCGGGACAGGGAAATGGCTACACCTTC; CDR3: CASSHPSGQGNGYTF; J: TRBJ1-2; size: NA; D: TRBD1; V: TRBV4-1
DNA: TGTGCCAGCAGCTTCCGGGACAGCCTTTACCTCACAGATACGCAGTATTTT; CDR3: CASSFRDSLYLTDTQYF; J: TRBJ2-3; size: NA; D: TRBD1; V: TRBV9
DNA: TGTGCCAGCAGTTCCGGACTAGCGCAGTACGAGCAGTACTTC; CDR3: CASSSGLAQYEQYF; J: TRBJ2-7; size: NA; D: TRBD2; V: TRBV27
DNA: TGTGCCAGCAGCTTGCGGGACGCCCCCTACGAGCAGTACTTC; CDR3: CASSLRDAPYEQYF; J: TRBJ2-7; size: NA; D: NA; V: TRBV13
DNA: TGTGCCAGCAGCCCCGGGACTAGGGGCCCCGAGGCCTACGAGCAGTACTTC; CDR3: CASSPGTRGPEAYEQYF; J: TRBJ2-7; size: NA; D: TRBD2; V: TRBV7-9
DNA: TGTGCCAGCAGTCCCCACAGGGCTCAAGAGACCCAGTACTTC; CDR3: CASSPHRAQETQYF; J: TRBJ2-5; size: once; D: NA; V: TRBV28
DNA: TGTGCCAGCTCCTACCGGGGGGGCGCCGTAAATGAGCAGTTCTTC; CDR3: CASSYRGGAVNEQFF; J: TRBJ2-1; size: NA; D: TRBD2; V: TRBV13
DNA: TGTGCCAGTAGTATAGGAGTCACCGGGGAGCTGTTTTTT; CDR3: CASSIGVTGELFF; J: TRBJ2-2; size: NA; D: NA; V: TRBV19
DNA: TGTGCCAGTACCCTGGGACTATACTCCTACAATGAGCAGTTCTTC; CDR3: CASTLGLYSYNEQFF; J: TRBJ2-1; size: NA; D: TRBD2; V: TRBV19
DNA: TGTGCCAGCAGCCTCCCGGACAGCACAGATACGCAGTATTTT; CDR3: CASSLPDSTDTQYF; J: TRBJ2-3; size: NA; D: NA; V: TRBV13
DNA: TGTGCCAGCAGTGAACCGGACAGGGGCACTGAAGCTTTCTTT; CDR3: CASSEPDRGTEAFF; J: TRBJ1-1; size: medium-sized; D: TRBD1; V: TRBV25-1
DNA: TGTGCCAGCAGCGGGTCGGGCCTAACCTACAATGAGCAGTTCTTC; CDR3: CASSGSGLTYNEQFF; J: TRBJ2-1; size: NA; D: NA; V: TRBV9
DNA: TGTGCCAGCAGCTACTCTAGCGGCCCCTACAATGAGCAGTTCTTC; CDR3: CASSYSSGPYNEQFF; J: TRBJ2-1; size: NA; D: TRBD2; V: TRBV7-3